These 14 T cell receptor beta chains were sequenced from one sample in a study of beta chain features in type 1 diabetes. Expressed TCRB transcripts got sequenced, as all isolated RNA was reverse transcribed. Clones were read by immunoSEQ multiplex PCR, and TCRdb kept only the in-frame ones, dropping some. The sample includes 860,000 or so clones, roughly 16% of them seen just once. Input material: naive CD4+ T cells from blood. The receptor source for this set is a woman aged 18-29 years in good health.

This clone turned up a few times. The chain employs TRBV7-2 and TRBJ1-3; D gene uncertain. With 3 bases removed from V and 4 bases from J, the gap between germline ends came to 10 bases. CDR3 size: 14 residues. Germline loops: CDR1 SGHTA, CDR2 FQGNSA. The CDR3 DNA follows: TGTGCCAGCAGCTTGGGGTTCTTGGGAAACACCATATATTTT. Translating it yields CASSLGFLGNTIYF.

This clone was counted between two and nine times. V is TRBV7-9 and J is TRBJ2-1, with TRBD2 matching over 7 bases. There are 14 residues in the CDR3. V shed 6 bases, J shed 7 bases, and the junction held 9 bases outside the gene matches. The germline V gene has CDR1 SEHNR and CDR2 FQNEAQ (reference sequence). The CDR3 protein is CASRAGGRTNEQFF. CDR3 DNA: TGTGCCAGCAGAGCGGGCGGGAGAACGAATGAGCAGTTCTTC.

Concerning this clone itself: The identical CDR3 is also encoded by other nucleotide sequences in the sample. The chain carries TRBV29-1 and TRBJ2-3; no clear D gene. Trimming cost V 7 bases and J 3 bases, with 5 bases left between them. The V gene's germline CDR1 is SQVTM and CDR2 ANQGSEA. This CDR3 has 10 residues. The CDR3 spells CSARTDTQYF. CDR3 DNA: TGCAGCGCAAGGACAGATACGCAGTATTTT.

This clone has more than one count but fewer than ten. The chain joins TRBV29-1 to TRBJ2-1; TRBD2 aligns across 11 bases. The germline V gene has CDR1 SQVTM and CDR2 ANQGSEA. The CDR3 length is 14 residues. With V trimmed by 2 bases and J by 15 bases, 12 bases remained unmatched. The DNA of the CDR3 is TGCAGCGTTGAAACCCTAGCGGGAGGCACGGGTCGGTTCTTC. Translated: CSVETLAGGTGRFF.

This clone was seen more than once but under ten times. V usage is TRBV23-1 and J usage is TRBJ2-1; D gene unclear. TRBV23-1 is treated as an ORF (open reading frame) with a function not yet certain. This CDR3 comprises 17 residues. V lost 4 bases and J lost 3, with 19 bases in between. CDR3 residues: CASSLSIPGPCYNEQFF. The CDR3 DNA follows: TGCGCCAGCAGTCTCTCAATACCGGGCCCATGCTACAATGAGCAGTTCTTC.

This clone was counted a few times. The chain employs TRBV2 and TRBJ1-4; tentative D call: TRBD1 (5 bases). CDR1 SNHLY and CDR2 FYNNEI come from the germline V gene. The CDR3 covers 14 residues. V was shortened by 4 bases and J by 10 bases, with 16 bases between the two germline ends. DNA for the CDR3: TGTGCCAGCAGTGCCGGGACCGGCCTTTCAAAACTGTTTTTT. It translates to CASSAGTGLSKLFF.

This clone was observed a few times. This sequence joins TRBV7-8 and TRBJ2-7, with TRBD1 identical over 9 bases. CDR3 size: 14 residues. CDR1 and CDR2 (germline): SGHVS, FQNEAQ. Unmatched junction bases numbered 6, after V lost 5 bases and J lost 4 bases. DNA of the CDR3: TGTGCCAGCAGCATCGGAGACAGGGGGTACGAGCAGTACTTC. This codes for CASSIGDRGYEQYF.

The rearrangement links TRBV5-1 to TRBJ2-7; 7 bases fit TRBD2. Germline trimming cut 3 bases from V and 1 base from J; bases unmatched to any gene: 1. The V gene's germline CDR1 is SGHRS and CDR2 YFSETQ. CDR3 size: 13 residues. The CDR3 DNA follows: TGCGCCAGCAGCTCACTAGCGTCCTACGAGCAGTACTTC. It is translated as CASSSLASYEQYF. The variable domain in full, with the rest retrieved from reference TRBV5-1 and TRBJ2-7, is KAGVTQTPRYLIKTRGQQVTLSCSPISGHRSVSWYQQTPGQGLQFLFEYFSETQRNKGNFPGRFSGRQFSNSRSEMNVSTLELGDSALYLCASSSLASYEQYFGPGTRLTVT.

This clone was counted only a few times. The CDR3 spells CASTGTVYGNTIYF. CDR3 sequence (DNA): TGTGCCAGTACCGGGACAGTATACGGAAACACCATATATTTT. V usage is TRBV19 and J usage is TRBJ1-3; TRBD1 matches 7 bases. The J segment lost 4 bases and the V segment lost 7 bases, leaving 7 bases of the junction unmatched. The CDR3 runs to 14 residues. The germline CDR1 and CDR2 sequences are LNHDA and SQIVND (reference sequence).

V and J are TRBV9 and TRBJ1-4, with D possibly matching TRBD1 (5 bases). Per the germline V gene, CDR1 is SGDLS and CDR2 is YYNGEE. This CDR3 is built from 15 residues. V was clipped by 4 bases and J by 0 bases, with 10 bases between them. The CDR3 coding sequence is TGTGCCAGCAGCCAAGGGACCTCAACTAATGAAAAACTGTTTTTT. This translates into CASSQGTSTNEKLFF.

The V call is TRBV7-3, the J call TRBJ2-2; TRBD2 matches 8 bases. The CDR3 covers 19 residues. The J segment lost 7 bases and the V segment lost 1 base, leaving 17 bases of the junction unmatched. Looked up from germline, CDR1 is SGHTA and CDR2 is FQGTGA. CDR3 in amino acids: CASSLNPGLGVSGHGELFF. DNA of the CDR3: TGTGCCAGCAGCTTAAATCCGGGACTAGGGGTTTCAGGTCACGGGGAGCTGTTTTTT.

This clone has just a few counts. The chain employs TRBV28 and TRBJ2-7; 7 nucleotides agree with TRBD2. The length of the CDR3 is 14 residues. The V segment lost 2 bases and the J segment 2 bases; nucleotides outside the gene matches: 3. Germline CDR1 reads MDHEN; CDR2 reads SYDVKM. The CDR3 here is CASSLAGVAYEQYF. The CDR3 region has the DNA TGTGCCAGCAGTTTAGCGGGAGTTGCCTACGAGCAGTACTTC.

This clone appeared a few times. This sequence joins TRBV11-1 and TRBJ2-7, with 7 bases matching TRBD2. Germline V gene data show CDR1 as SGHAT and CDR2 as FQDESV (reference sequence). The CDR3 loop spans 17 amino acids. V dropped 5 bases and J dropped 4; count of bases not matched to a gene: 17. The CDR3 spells CASSRVSGGPYPYEQYF. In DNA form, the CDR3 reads TGTGCCAGCAGCCGAGTATCGGGGGGACCCTATCCTTACGAGCAGTACTTC.

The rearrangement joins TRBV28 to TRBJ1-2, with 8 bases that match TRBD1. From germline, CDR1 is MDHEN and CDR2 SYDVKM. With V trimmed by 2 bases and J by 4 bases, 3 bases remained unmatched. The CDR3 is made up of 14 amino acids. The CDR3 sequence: CASSLGQGVYGYTF. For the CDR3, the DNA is TGTGCCAGCAGTTTAGGACAGGGTGTCTATGGCTACACCTTC.